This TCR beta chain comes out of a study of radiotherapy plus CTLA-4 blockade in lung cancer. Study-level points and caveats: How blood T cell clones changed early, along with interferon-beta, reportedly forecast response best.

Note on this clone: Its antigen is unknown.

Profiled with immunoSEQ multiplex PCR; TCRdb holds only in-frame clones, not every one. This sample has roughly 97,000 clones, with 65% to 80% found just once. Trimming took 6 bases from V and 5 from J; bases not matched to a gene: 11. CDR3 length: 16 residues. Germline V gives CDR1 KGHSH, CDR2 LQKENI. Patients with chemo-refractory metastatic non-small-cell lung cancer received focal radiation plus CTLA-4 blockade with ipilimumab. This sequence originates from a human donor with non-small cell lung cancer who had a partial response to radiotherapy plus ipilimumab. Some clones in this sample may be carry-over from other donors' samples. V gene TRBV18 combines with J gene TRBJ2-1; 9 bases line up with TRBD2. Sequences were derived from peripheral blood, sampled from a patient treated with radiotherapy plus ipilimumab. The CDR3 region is CASSWWREGKDNEQFF. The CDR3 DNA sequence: TGTGCCAGCTCTTGGTGGCGGGAGGGAAAGGACAATGAGCAGTTCTTC.